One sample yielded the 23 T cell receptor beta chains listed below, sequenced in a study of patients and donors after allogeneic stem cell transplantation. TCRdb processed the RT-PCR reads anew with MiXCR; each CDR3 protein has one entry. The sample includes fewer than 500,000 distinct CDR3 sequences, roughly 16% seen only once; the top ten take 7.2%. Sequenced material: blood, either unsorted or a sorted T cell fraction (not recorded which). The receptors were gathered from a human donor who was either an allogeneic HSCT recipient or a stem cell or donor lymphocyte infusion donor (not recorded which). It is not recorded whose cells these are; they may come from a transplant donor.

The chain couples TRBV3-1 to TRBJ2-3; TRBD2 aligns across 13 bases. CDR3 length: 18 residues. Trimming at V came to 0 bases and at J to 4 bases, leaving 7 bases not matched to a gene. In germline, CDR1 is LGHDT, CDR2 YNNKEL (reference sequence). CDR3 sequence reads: CASSQEGGLAGISDTQYF. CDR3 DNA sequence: TGTGCCAGCAGCCAAGAAGGGGGACTAGCGGGAATCTCAGATACGCAGTATTTT.

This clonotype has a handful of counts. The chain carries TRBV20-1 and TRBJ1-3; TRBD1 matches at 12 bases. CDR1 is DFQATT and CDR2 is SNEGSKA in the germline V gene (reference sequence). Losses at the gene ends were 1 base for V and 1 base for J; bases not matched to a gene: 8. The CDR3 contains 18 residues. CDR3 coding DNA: TGCAGTGCTAGAGCGGGACAGGGGGCCATAAGGTCTGGAAACACCATATATTTT. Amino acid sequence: CSARAGQGAIRSGNTIYF.

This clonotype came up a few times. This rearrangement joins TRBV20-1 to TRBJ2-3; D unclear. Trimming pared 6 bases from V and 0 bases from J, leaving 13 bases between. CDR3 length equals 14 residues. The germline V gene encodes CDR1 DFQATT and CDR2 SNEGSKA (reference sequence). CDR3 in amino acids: CSARKGPSTDTQYF. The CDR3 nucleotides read TGCAGTGCCAGAAAGGGCCCTAGCACAGATACGCAGTATTTT.

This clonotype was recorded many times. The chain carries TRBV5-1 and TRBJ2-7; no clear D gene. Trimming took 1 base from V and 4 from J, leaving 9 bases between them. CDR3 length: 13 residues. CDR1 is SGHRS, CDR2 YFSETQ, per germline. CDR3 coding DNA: TGCGCCAGCAGCTTGAGTTTGGAATACGAGCAGTACTTC. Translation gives CASSLSLEYEQYF.

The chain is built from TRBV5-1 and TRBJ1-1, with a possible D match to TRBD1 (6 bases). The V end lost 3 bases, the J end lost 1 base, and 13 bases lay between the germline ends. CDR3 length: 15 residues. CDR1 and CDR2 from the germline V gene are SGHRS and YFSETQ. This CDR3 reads CASSSSGTPNTEAFF. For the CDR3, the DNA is TGCGCCAGCAGCTCTTCCGGGACACCGAACACTGAAGCTTTCTTT.

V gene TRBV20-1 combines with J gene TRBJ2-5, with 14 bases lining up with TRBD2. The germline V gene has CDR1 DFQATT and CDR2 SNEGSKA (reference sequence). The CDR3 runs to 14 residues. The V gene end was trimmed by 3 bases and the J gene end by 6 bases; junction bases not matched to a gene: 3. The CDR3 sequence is CSARTSGRGQTQYF. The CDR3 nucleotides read TGCAGTGCTAGGACTAGCGGGAGGGGTCAGACCCAGTACTTC.

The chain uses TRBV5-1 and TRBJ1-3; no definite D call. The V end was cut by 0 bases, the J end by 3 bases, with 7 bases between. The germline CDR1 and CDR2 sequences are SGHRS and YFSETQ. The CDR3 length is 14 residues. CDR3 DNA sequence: TGCGCCAGCAGCTTGGAAGATATTGGAAACACCATATATTTT. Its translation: CASSLEDIGNTIYF. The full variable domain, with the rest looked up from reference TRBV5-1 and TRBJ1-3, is KAGVTQTPRYLIKTRGQQVTLSCSPISGHRSVSWYQQTPGQGLQFLFEYFSETQRNKGNFPGRFSGRQFSNSRSEMNVSTLELGDSALYLCASSLEDIGNTIYFGEGSWLTVV.

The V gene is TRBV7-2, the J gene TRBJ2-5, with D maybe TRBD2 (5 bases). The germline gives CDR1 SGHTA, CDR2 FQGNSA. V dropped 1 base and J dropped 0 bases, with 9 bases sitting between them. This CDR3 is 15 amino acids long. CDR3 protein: CASSLGRGYQETQYF. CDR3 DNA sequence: TGTGCCAGCAGCTTAGGAAGAGGGTACCAAGAGACCCAGTACTTC.

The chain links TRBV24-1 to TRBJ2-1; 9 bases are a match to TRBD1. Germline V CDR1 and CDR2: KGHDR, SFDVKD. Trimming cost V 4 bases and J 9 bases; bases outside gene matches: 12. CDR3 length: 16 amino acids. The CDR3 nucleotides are TGTGCCACCAGTGACCCCGGGACAGGGACGGCGGGTGAGCAGTTCTTC. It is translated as CATSDPGTGTAGEQFF.

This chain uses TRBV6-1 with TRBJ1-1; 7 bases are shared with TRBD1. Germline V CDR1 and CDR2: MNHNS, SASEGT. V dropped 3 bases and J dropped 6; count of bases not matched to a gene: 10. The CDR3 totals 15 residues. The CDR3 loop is CASSDRARGVPEAFF. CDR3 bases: TGTGCCAGCAGTGATAGAGCCAGGGGGGTCCCTGAAGCTTTCTTT.

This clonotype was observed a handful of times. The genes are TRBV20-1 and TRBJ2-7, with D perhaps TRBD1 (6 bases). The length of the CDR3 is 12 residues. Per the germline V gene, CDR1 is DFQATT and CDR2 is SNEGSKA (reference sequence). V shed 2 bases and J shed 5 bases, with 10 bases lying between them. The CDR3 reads CSARSTGDEQYF. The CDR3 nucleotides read TGCAGTGCTAGATCGACAGGAGACGAGCAGTACTTC.

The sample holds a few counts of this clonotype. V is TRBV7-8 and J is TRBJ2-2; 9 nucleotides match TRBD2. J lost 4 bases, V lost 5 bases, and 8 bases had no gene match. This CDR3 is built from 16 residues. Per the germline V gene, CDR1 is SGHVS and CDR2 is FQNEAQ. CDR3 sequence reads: CASSPRTSAGTGELFF. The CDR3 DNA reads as TGTGCCAGCAGCCCTCGGACTAGCGCAGGCACCGGGGAGCTGTTTTTT. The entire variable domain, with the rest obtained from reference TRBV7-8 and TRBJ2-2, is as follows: GAGVSQSPRYKVAKRGQDVALRCDPISGHVSLFWYQQALGQGPEFLTYFQNEAQLDKSGLPSDRFFAERPEGSVSTLKIQRTQQEDSAVYLCASSPRTSAGTGELFFGEGSRLTVL.

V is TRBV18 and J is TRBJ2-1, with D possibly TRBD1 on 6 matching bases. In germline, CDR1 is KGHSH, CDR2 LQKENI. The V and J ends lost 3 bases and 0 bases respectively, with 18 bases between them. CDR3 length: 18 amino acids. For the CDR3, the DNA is TGTGCCAGCTCACCGTTGATGGGGGCCTTAAGCTCCTACAATGAGCAGTTCTTC. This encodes CASSPLMGALSSYNEQFF.

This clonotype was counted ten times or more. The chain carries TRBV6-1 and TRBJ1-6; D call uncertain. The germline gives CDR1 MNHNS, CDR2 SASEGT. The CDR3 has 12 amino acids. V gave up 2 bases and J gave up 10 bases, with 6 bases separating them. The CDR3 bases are TGTGCCAGCAGTGAAACCCGATCACCCCTCCACTTT. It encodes CASSETRSPLHF.

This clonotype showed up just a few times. The CDR3 spells CASSLTGLRTDTQYF. The CDR3 DNA reads TGTGCCAGCAGTTTAACGGGACTCCGCACAGATACGCAGTATTTT. The chain couples TRBV27 to TRBJ2-3; D possibly corresponds to TRBD2 (6 bases). The CDR3 is 15 residues long. CDR1 MNHEY and CDR2 SMNVEV come from the germline V gene (reference sequence). Trimming took 2 bases from V and 1 from J, leaving 10 bases between them.

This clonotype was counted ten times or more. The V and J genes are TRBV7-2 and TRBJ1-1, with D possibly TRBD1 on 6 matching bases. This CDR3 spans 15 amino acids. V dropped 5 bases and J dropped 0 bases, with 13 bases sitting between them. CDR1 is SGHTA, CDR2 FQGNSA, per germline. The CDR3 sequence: CASSPRGTMNTEAFF. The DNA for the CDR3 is TGTGCCAGCAGCCCCAGGGGTACCATGAACACTGAAGCTTTCTTT.

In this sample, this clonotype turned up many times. DNA for the CDR3: TGTGCCACCAGCAGAGATTGGAGGGGTAACGAGCAGTACTTC. This sequence encodes CATSRDWRGNEQYF. V is TRBV15 and J is TRBJ2-7; perhaps TRBD2 as D (6 bases). The germline V gene encodes CDR1 LNHNV and CDR2 YYDKDF (reference sequence). The germline V and J ends were trimmed by 0 bases and 5 bases, with 11 bases remaining between them. The CDR3 loop spans 14 amino acids.

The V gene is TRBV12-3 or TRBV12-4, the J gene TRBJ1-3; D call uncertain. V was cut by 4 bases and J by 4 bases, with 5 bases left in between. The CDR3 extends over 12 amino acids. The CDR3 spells CASSSWGNTIYF. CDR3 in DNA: TGTGCCAGCAGTTCGTGGGGAAACACCATATATTTT.

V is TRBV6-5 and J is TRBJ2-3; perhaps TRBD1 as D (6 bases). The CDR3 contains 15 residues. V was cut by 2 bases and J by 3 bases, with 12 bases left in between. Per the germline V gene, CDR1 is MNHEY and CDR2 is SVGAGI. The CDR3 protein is CASSYQGLFTDTQYF. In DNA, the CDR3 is TGTGCCAGCAGTTACCAGGGGCTTTTTACAGATACGCAGTATTTT.

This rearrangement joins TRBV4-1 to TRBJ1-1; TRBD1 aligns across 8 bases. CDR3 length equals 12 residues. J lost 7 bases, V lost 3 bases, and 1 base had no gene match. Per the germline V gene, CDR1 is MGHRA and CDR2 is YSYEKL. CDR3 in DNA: TGCGCCAGCAGCCAGGGGACAGGTGAAGCTTTCTTT. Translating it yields CASSQGTGEAFF.

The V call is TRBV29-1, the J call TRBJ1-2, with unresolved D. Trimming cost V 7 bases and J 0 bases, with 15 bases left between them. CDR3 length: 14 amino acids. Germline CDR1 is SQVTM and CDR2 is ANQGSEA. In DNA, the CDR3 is TGCAGCGCGCCCAAGGACGGTACTAACTATGGCTACACCTTC. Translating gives CSAPKDGTNYGYTF.

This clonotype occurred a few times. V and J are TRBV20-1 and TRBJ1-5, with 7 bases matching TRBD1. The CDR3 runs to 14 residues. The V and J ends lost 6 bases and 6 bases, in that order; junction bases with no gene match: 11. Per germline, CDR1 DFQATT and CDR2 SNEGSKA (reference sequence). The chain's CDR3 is CSATGRGGGQPQHF. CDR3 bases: TGCAGTGCGACAGGGCGGGGCGGTGGTCAGCCCCAGCATTTT.

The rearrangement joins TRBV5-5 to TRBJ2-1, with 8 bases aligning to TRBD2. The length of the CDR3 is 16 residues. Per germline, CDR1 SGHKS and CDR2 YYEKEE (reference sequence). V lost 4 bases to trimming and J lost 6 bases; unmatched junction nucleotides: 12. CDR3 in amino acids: CASSLLFSGTFNEQFF. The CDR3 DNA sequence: TGTGCCAGCAGCCTCCTGTTTAGCGGGACATTCAATGAGCAGTTCTTC.